The 21 T cell receptor beta chains listed next were all sequenced from one sample in a study of long-term antiretroviral therapy in people with HIV. Sequencing relied on immunoSEQ assay v3.0, run at survey level. Sequencing used immunoSEQ multiplex PCR; TCRdb keeps in-frame clones, though not all of them. The table has tens of thousands of clones, approximately 83% seen once. The sample in question was unsorted PBMCs, obtained about 4.3 years after starting antiretroviral therapy. The receptors shown here come from a man between 25 and 39 years old with HIV.

This sequence joins TRBV10-2 and TRBJ2-1; no definite D call. Germline CDR1 reads WSHSY; CDR2 reads SAAADI. V lost 4 bases and J lost 5, with 3 bases in between. This CDR3 contains 11 residues. The CDR3 DNA reads TGCGCCAGCAGTGGGGACAATGAGCAGTTCTTC. Encoded protein: CASSGDNEQFF.

For the CDR3, the DNA is TGTGCCCACTCGGCGCAGTATTTT. Its protein is CAHSAQYF. The chain employs TRBV21-1 and TRBJ2-3; the D call of TRBD2 is as the table states it, not checked on the DNA. TRBV21-1 is noted as a pseudogene. The CDR3 runs 8 residues.

The chain has TRBV4-1 and TRBJ2-4; 8 bases line up with TRBD1. J gave up 9 bases and V 4 bases, and 11 bases lay outside the gene matches. CDR1 MGHRA and CDR2 YSYEKL come from the germline V gene. The CDR3 spans 15 residues. The chain's CDR3 is CASSPPKTGVGIQYF. In DNA form, the CDR3 reads TGCGCCAGCAGCCCGCCCAAGACAGGGGTCGGCATTCAGTACTTC.

The J gene is TRBJ2-3, the V gene TRBV29-1; D is perhaps TRBD1 or TRBD2 (5 bases each). V was cut by 5 bases and J by 9 bases, with 15 bases left in between. There are 12 residues in the CDR3. CDR1 is SQVTM and CDR2 is ANQGSEA in the germline V gene. CDR3 loop: CSVLRDPGTQYF. DNA for the CDR3: TGCAGCGTTCTTAGGGACCCAGGGACGCAGTATTTT.

The V gene is TRBV11-3, the J gene TRBJ1-1; 8 bases are a match to TRBD1. CDR1 SGHNT and CDR2 YENEEA come from the germline V gene. V lost 3 bases to trimming and J lost 1 base; unmatched junction nucleotides: 4. This CDR3 has 15 residues. This chain's CDR3 is CASSFRDRRNTEAFF. CDR3 nucleotide sequence: TGTGCCAGCAGCTTCCGGGACAGGCGGAACACTGAAGCTTTCTTT.

V usage is TRBV30 and J usage is TRBJ2-1; TRBD2 agrees at 10 bases. Germline V gene sequence: CDR1 GTSNPN, CDR2 SVGIG (reference sequence). This CDR3 contains 13 residues. Trimming cost V 4 bases and J 7 bases; bases outside gene matches: 4. CDR3 loop: CAWTSGGKNEQFF. The CDR3 coding sequence is TGTGCCTGGACTAGCGGGGGTAAGAATGAGCAGTTCTTC.

This clone was seen once. The genes are TRBV5-1 and TRBJ2-3; no clear D. This CDR3 contains 13 residues. In germline, CDR1 is SGHRS, CDR2 YFSETQ. Trimming left V 4 bases short and J 3 bases short, with 9 bases between. CDR3 coding DNA: TGCGCCAGCAGCGACAAACTGACAGATACGCAGTATTTT. Translation: CASSDKLTDTQYF.

Comment on this clone: An end of the junction differs from the germline gene, which may be a read error. The chain uses TRBV4-1 and TRBJ2-7; tentatively, D is TRBD1 (5 bases). CDR1 is MGHRA and CDR2 is YSYEKL in the germline V gene. The CDR3 has 16 residues. CDR3 in amino acids: CASSQGSLDQDGEQYF. The CDR3 DNA is TGTGCCAGCAGCCAGGGCTCCTTAGACCAGGACGGCGAGCAGTACTTC.

The V gene is TRBV5-5, the J gene TRBJ1-5; 10 bases map to TRBD1. J lost 3 bases, V lost 4 bases, and 7 bases had no gene match. Germline V gene sequence: CDR1 SGHKS, CDR2 YYEKEE (reference sequence). CDR3 length: 16 amino acids. For the CDR3, the DNA is TGTGCCAGCAGCACTAGGGGACAGGGGTTCAATCAGCCCCAGCATTTT. Its protein is CASSTRGQGFNQPQHF. Variable domain in full (rest from reference TRBV5-5 and TRBJ1-5): DAGVTQSPTHLIKTRGQQVTLRCSPISGHKSVSWYQQVLGQGPQFIFQYYEKEERGRGNFPDRFSARQFPNYSSELNVNALLLGDSALYLCASSTRGQGFNQPQHFGDGTRLSIL.

The chain employs TRBV2 and TRBJ1-5; D is possibly TRBD1 (5 bases). In germline, CDR1 is SNHLY, CDR2 FYNNEI. The CDR3 consists of 16 residues. Deletions cut 4 bases from V and 0 bases from J, with 13 bases between. CDR3 coding DNA: TGTGCCAGCAGTGGACAGCGGGGATATAGCAATCAGCCCCAGCATTTT. Its protein product is CASSGQRGYSNQPQHF. Full variable domain (missing parts from reference TRBV2 and TRBJ1-5): EPEVTQTPSHQVTQMGQEVILRCVPISNHLYFYWYRQILGQKVEFLVSFYNNEISEKSEIFDDQFSVERPDGSNFTLKIRSTKLEDSAMYFCASSGQRGYSNQPQHFGDGTRLSIL.

The count of this clone is one. V usage is TRBV10-3 and J usage is TRBJ2-2, with 10 bases aligning to TRBD2. The germline CDR1 and CDR2 sequences are ENHRY and SYGVKD. With V trimmed by 4 bases and J by 2 bases, 4 bases remained unmatched. The CDR3 sequence is 16 residues long. The chain's CDR3 is CAISVGLAVNTGELFF. The CDR3 coding sequence is TGTGCCATCAGTGTAGGACTAGCGGTTAACACCGGGGAGCTGTTTTTT.

The chain combines TRBV13 with TRBJ2-7, with D possibly being TRBD2 (5 bases). CDR1 is PRHDT and CDR2 is FYEKMQ in the germline V gene (reference sequence). The germline V and J ends were trimmed by 5 bases and 0 bases, with 14 bases remaining between them. The CDR3 has 15 residues. This CDR3 reads CASSPRLGSSYEQYF. The CDR3 DNA reads TGTGCCAGCAGCCCACGGTTGGGGAGCTCCTACGAGCAGTACTTC. The whole variable domain, filled in from reference TRBV13 and TRBJ2-7, reads AAGVIQSPRHLIKEKRETATLKCYPIPRHDTVYWYQQGPGQDPQFLISFYEKMQSDKGSIPDRFSAQQFSDYHSELNMSSLELGDSALYFCASSPRLGSSYEQYFGPGTRLTVT.

This clone appeared once. The rearrangement joins TRBV28 to TRBJ2-7; unclear D gene. V lost 4 bases and J lost 1, with 8 bases in between. Per the germline V gene, CDR1 is MDHEN and CDR2 is SYDVKM. The CDR3 loop spans 13 amino acids. The CDR3 DNA follows: TGTGCCAGCAGTTGGATCTCTTCCTACGAGCAGTACTTC. Its translation is CASSWISSYEQYF.

The genes are TRBV4-1 and TRBJ2-5, with 14 bases that match TRBD2. Germline trimming cut 0 bases from V and 0 bases from J; bases unmatched to any gene: 12. The CDR3 sequence is 21 residues long. From germline, CDR1 is MGHRA and CDR2 YSYEKL. The CDR3 is CASSQEVLGLAGETYQETQYF. CDR3 nucleotide sequence: TGCGCCAGCAGCCAAGAGGTCCTGGGACTAGCGGGGGAGACGTACCAAGAGACCCAGTACTTC.

This clone showed up just once. V gene TRBV28 combines with J gene TRBJ2-5; D uncertain. CDR1 and CDR2 (germline): MDHEN, SYDVKM. V was shortened by 3 bases and J by 3 bases, with 11 bases between the two germline ends. The CDR3 has 14 residues. The CDR3 spells CASSFPGREETQYF. In DNA form, the CDR3 reads TGTGCCAGCAGTTTCCCCGGACGGGAAGAGACCCAGTACTTC.

The V call is TRBV13, the J call TRBJ2-2; D call uncertain. Trimming stripped 5 bases from V and 6 bases from J, with 7 bases between. The CDR3 extends over 12 amino acids. Germline V lookup: CDR1 PRHDT, CDR2 FYEKMQ (reference sequence). As DNA, the CDR3 is TGTGCCAGCAGCCCTCGGGCCGGGGAGCTGTTTTTT. It codes for CASSPRAGELFF.

This clone showed up just a few times. This chain links TRBV30 with TRBJ1-3; 7 positions agree with TRBD1. The CDR3 consists of 14 residues. The V segment lost 5 bases and the J segment 2 bases; nucleotides outside the gene matches: 6. Germline values: CDR1 GTSNPN, CDR2 SVGIG (reference sequence). The CDR3 region has the DNA TGTGCCTGGGAGACAGGGAAGGCTGGAAACACCATATATTTT. Protein product: CAWETGKAGNTIYF. Variable domain in full (rest from reference TRBV30 and TRBJ1-3): SQTIHQWPATLVQPVGSPLSLECTVEGTSNPNLYWYRQAAGRGLQLLFYSVGIGQISSEVPQNLSASRPQDRQFILSSKKLLLSDSGFYLCAWETGKAGNTIYFGEGSWLTVV.

V and J are TRBV30 and TRBJ2-3; TRBD2 matches 8 bases. Germline V gives CDR1 GTSNPN, CDR2 SVGIG (reference sequence). This CDR3 is 14 amino acids long. Trimming took 8 bases from V and 4 from J; bases not matched to a gene: 11. As DNA, the CDR3 is TGTGCCAGTGGGGACGGGGGGGCCCCAGATACGCAGTATTTT. Amino acid sequence: CASGDGGAPDTQYF. Full variable domain (missing parts from reference TRBV30 and TRBJ2-3): SQTIHQWPATLVQPVGSPLSLECTVEGTSNPNLYWYRQAAGRGLQLLFYSVGIGQISSEVPQNLSASRPQDRQFILSSKKLLLSDSGFYLCASGDGGAPDTQYFGPGTRLTVL.

The V and J genes are TRBV25-1 and TRBJ2-2, with TRBD1 matching 8 bases. Germline trimming cut 3 bases from V and 3 bases from J; bases unmatched to any gene: 0. The CDR3 runs 14 residues. Looked up from germline, CDR1 is MGHDK and CDR2 is SYGVNS. The CDR3 is CASSEGQDTGELFF. As DNA, the CDR3 is TGTGCCAGCAGTGAGGGACAGGACACCGGGGAGCTGTTTTTT.

The table lists this clone with a few counts. The J gene is TRBJ2-2, the V gene TRBV2; 9 positions agree with TRBD2. The CDR3 covers 11 residues. Germline CDR1 is SNHLY and CDR2 is FYNNEI. The trim removed 11 bases at V and 13 bases at J, leaving 8 bases unmatched. CDR3 amino acids: CAWVAGAGLFF. In DNA, the CDR3 is TGTGCCTGGGTAGCGGGGGCAGGGCTGTTTTTT.

The V call is TRBV5-1, the J call TRBJ2-3; D gene unclear. V dropped 0 bases and J dropped 0 bases, with 5 bases sitting between them. CDR1 and CDR2 (germline): SGHRS, YFSETQ. This CDR3 is 14 amino acids long. The CDR3 reads CASSLADSTDTQYF. In DNA, the CDR3 is TGCGCCAGCAGCTTGGCCGACAGCACAGATACGCAGTATTTT.